This T cell receptor beta chain derives from a study of siplizumab effects on memory and regulatory T cells. Points from the study as a whole: Fewer alloreactive sequences mapped to unstimulated CD4+ memory cells under siplizumab. An assignable phenotype, naive or memory, was missing from roughly 78-96% of proliferating CD4+ or CD8+ clones. Mean Treg-derived proportions of mappable alloreactive CD4+ clones were approximately 69% for siplizumab and 26.9% for controls.

TCRdb keeps only in-frame clones here, not all; method: immunoSEQ multiplex PCR. Found here are roughly 100,000 clones, 85% to 95% of them singletons; the top ten hold more than 10%. Worth noting for this clone: Its specificity is not known.

The V gene's germline CDR1 is SNHLY and CDR2 FYNNEI. Trimming removed 9 bases from V and 4 bases from J, with 18 bases in between. This CDR3 is built from 15 residues. The sequence was collected from a human donor in good health. The chain carries TRBV2 and TRBJ2-2, with D possibly matching TRBD1 (7 bases). The source material was non-Treg CD4+ T cells sorted from blood. The CDR3 nucleotides read TGTGCCAGAGGTGTGGGTCAGGGGGGCACCGGGGAGCTGTTTTTT. The encoded protein is CARGVGQGGTGELFF.